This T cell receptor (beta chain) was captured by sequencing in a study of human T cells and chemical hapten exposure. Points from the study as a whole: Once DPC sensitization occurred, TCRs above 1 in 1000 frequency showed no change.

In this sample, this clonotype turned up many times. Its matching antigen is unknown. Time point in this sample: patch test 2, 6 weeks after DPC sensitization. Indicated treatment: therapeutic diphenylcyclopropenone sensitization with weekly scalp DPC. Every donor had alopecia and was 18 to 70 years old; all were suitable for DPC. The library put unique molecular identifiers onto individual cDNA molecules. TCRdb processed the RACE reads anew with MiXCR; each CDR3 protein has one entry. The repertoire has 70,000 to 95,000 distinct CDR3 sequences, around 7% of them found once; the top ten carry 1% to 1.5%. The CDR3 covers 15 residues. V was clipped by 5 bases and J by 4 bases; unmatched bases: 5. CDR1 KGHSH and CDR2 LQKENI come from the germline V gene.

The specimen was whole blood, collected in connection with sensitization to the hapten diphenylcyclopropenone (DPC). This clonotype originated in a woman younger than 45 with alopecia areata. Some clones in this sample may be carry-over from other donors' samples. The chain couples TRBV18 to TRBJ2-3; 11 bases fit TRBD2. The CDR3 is CASSGTSGGSDTQYF. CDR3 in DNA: TGTGCCAGCTCAGGCACTAGCGGGGGATCAGATACGCAGTATTTT.